One sample yielded the 27 T cell receptor beta chains listed below, sequenced in a study of CD8 T cells in Susac syndrome. The authors reverse transcribed about 0.5 to 1 ug RNA with random hexamers. In TCRdb, the immunoSEQ multiplex PCR reads were re-called with MiXCR into one record per CDR3 protein. The data contain tens of thousands of distinct CDR3 sequences, just under 95% of them singletons. The sample was CD4+ T cells from PBMCs. The source of these receptors is a human donor with Susac syndrome.

The J gene is TRBJ2-3, the V gene TRBV12-3 or TRBV12-4; D remains unclear. V was shortened by 3 bases and J by 0 bases, with 10 bases between the two germline ends. The CDR3 is made up of 15 amino acids. CDR3 residues: CASSFEPTSTDTQYF. CDR3 DNA: TGTGCCAGCAGTTTTGAGCCGACTAGCACAGATACGCAGTATTTT.

The sample holds one count of this clonotype. This rearrangement joins TRBV20-1 to TRBJ2-1; 8 bases fit TRBD1. The J segment lost 3 bases and the V segment lost 4 bases, leaving 2 bases of the junction unmatched. Germline CDR1 DFQATT, CDR2 SNEGSKA (reference sequence). The CDR3 loop spans 13 amino acids. The CDR3 sequence: CSAKGTGYNEQFF. The CDR3 bases are TGCAGTGCTAAAGGGACAGGCTACAATGAGCAGTTCTTC.

The chain carries TRBV4-1 and TRBJ1-5, with TRBD1 as a possible D gene (5 bases). V was trimmed by 1 base and J by 7 bases, leaving 23 bases between them. The CDR3 extends over 18 amino acids. Germline V lookup: CDR1 MGHRA, CDR2 YSYEKL. CDR3 DNA sequence: TGCGCCAGCAGCCAAGCTTCCACCAACATCAGGGTGGACCAGCCCCAGCATTTT. This translates into CASSQASTNIRVDQPQHF.

This sequence joins TRBV29-1 and TRBJ1-2; D gene unclear. This CDR3 comprises 11 residues. The germline V gene has CDR1 SQVTM and CDR2 ANQGSEA. Trimming pared 5 bases from V and 5 bases from J, leaving 9 bases between. DNA for the CDR3: TGCAGCGTTTCTGACAATTATGGCTACACCTTC. It is translated as CSVSDNYGYTF.

This sequence joins TRBV6-6 and TRBJ2-7, with TRBD1 identical over 7 bases. Germline values: CDR1 MNHNY, CDR2 SVGAGI (reference sequence). The length of the CDR3 is 16 residues. V gave up 2 bases and J gave up 1 base; unmatched junction bases: 8. The CDR3 bases are TGTGCCAGCAGTTACCGGTGGACAGGCACTTCCTACGAGCAGTACTTC. This codes for CASSYRWTGTSYEQYF.

The V and J genes are TRBV2 and TRBJ1-6; 8 bases align to TRBD1. The CDR3 totals 14 residues. J was trimmed by 14 bases and V by 6 bases; bases with no gene match: 12. Per the germline V gene, CDR1 is SNHLY and CDR2 is FYNNEI. The chain's CDR3 is CASRLGTGQAALHF. CDR3 nucleotide sequence: TGTGCCAGCAGACTAGGGACAGGCCAAGCGGCCCTCCACTTT.

The rearrangement links TRBV9 to TRBJ1-4, with 7 positions matching TRBD1. The germline gives CDR1 SGDLS, CDR2 YYNGEE. This CDR3 is 17 amino acids long. V shed 0 bases and J 0 bases; nucleotides not matched to a gene: 5. In DNA form, the CDR3 reads TGTGCCAGCAGCGTAGGGGACAGTCCTTCAACTAATGAAAAACTGTTTTTT. Translation: CASSVGDSPSTNEKLFF.

The chain carries TRBV14 and TRBJ2-1; 14 nucleotides line up with TRBD2. Germline CDR1 and CDR2: SGHDN and FVKESK. The CDR3 is 18 residues long. V dropped 4 bases and J dropped 8; count of bases not matched to a gene: 13. CDR3 region: CASSPTPRTSGGPYEQFF. The CDR3 DNA reads as TGTGCCAGCAGCCCCACACCCAGGACTAGCGGGGGGCCGTATGAGCAGTTCTTC.

The chain couples TRBV7-3 to TRBJ2-7; 7 nucleotides align to TRBD2. Germline CDR1 SGHTA, CDR2 FQGTGA. This CDR3 is built from 14 residues. J was trimmed by 4 bases and V by 5 bases; bases with no gene match: 8. The CDR3 region has the DNA TGTGCCAGCAGCCGCAGCGGGGAGACTTACGAGCAGTACTTC. Encoded protein: CASSRSGETYEQYF.

The V and J genes are TRBV6-6 and TRBJ2-7; no clear D gene. The CDR3 is 14 amino acids. V dropped 0 bases and J dropped 0 bases, with 6 bases sitting between them. Germline V gives CDR1 MNHNY, CDR2 SVGAGI (reference sequence). CDR3 sequence reads: CASSYSEASYEQYF. Here the CDR3 DNA reads TGTGCCAGCAGTTACTCGGAAGCCTCCTACGAGCAGTACTTC.

J is TRBJ2-1 and V is TRBV3-1; D is uncertain. Trimming stripped 0 bases from V and 8 bases from J, with 14 bases between. The CDR3 is 15 residues long. Germline lookup yields CDR1 LGHDT and CDR2 YNNKEL (reference sequence). The CDR3 loop reads CASSQEALATDEQFF. The DNA for the CDR3 is TGTGCCAGCAGCCAAGAGGCGTTAGCCACGGATGAGCAGTTCTTC.

This rearrangement joins TRBV5-1 to TRBJ2-7; 9 nucleotides line up with TRBD1. V lost 4 bases and J lost 7; bases outside the gene matches: 12. CDR1 is SGHRS, CDR2 YFSETQ, per germline. The CDR3 has 15 residues. Here the CDR3 reads CASSIRTGEPREQYF. The CDR3 nucleotides read TGCGCCAGCAGCATTCGGACAGGGGAGCCTCGGGAGCAGTACTTC.

This clonotype has just a few counts. The chain couples TRBV15 to TRBJ2-7; D is uncertain. V lost 1 base and J lost 5, with 6 bases in between. This CDR3 comprises 12 residues. In germline, CDR1 is LNHNV, CDR2 YYDKDF (reference sequence). CDR3 nucleotides: TGTGCCACCAGCAGAGTAGGCGACGAGCAGTACTTC. The encoded protein is CATSRVGDEQYF. The complete variable domain, with remaining parts taken from reference TRBV15 and TRBJ2-7, reads DAMVIQNPRYQVTQFGKPVTLSCSQTLNHNVMYWYQQKSSQAPKLLFHYYDKDFNNEADTPDNFQSRRPNTSFCFLDIRSPGLGDTAMYLCATSRVGDEQYFGPGTRLTVT.

CDR3 in DNA: TGTGCCAGCAGCCCACGTAGCGGGGGAACCGGGGAGCTGTTTTTT. Residues: CASSPRSGGTGELFF. The chain is built from TRBV7-2 and TRBJ2-2, with 9 nucleotides matching TRBD2. Germline V gene data show CDR1 as SGHTA and CDR2 as FQGNSA. V shed 5 bases, J shed 5 bases, and the junction held 6 bases outside the gene matches. The CDR3 contains 15 residues. The full variable domain, its missing parts supplied by reference TRBV7-2 and TRBJ2-2, is GAGVSQSPSNKVTEKGKDVELRCDPISGHTALYWYRQSLGQGLEFLIYFQGNSAPDKSGLPSDRFSAERTGGSVSTLTIQRTQQEDSAVYLCASSPRSGGTGELFFGEGSRLTVL.

V usage is TRBV30 and J usage is TRBJ2-1, with 9 bases lining up with TRBD2. V shed 5 bases, J shed 4 bases, and the junction held 6 bases outside the gene matches. The CDR3 is 14 residues long. Germline CDR1 and CDR2: GTSNPN and SVGIG (reference sequence). The CDR3 coding sequence is TGTGCCTGGGCTAGCGGGGTGACTTACAATGAGCAGTTCTTC. This translates into CAWASGVTYNEQFF.

This clonotype was observed a single time. The rearrangement uses TRBV7-3 and TRBJ2-1; TRBD2 is a possible D gene (5 bases). CDR1 and CDR2 (germline): SGHTA, FQGTGA. The CDR3 runs 12 residues. Trimming cost V 4 bases and J 6 bases, with 7 bases left between them. CDR3 loop: CASSWETNEQFF. CDR3 coding DNA: TGTGCCAGCAGCTGGGAGACCAATGAGCAGTTCTTC.

This chain links TRBV19 with TRBJ1-1, with D uncertain. In germline, CDR1 is LNHDA, CDR2 SQIVND (reference sequence). The CDR3 extends over 13 amino acids. Trimming removed 6 bases at V and 2 bases at J, with 10 bases between. The CDR3 nucleotides read TGTGCCAGTAGACAACCGGCCAACACTGAAGCTTTCTTT. This codes for CASRQPANTEAFF. The variable domain in full, with the rest retrieved from reference TRBV19 and TRBJ1-1, is DGGITQSPKYLFRKEGQNVTLSCEQNLNHDAMYWYRQDPGQGLRLIYYSQIVNDFQKGDIAEGYSVSREKKESFPLTVTSAQKNPTAFYLCASRQPANTEAFFGQGTRLTVV.

This chain links TRBV10-3 with TRBJ2-1; TRBD2 might be the D (7 bases). Between the trimmed V and J ends, which lost 7 bases and 3 bases, there was a span of 19 bases. The V gene's germline CDR1 is ENHRY and CDR2 SYGVKD. The CDR3 is 16 residues long. The CDR3 here is CAIKAPGGHIYNEQFF. CDR3 sequence (DNA): TGTGCCATCAAGGCCCCCGGGGGGCATATCTACAATGAGCAGTTCTTC.

V usage is TRBV9 and J usage is TRBJ2-5; unclear D gene. V gave up 2 bases and J gave up 2 bases, with 13 bases separating them. The CDR3 length is 15 residues. CDR1 is SGDLS and CDR2 is YYNGEE in the germline V gene. CDR3 bases: TGTGCCAGCAGCGTTCTTGGGCGGAGTCAAGAGACCCAGTACTTC. It encodes CASSVLGRSQETQYF.

This chain links TRBV30 with TRBJ1-4; D possibly corresponds to TRBD1 (5 bases). The V gene lost 0 bases and the J gene lost 8 bases, with 13 bases spanning the gap. This CDR3 is 14 amino acids long. The germline V gene encodes CDR1 GTSNPN and CDR2 SVGIG (reference sequence). DNA for the CDR3: TGTGCCTGGAGTGTACGAGGGGCCAGGGAAAAACTGTTTTTT. This encodes CAWSVRGAREKLFF.

The chain carries TRBV7-3 and TRBJ2-1; D is uncertain. The CDR3 covers 13 residues. The V gene's germline CDR1 is SGHTA and CDR2 FQGTGA. Deletions cut 5 bases from V and 4 bases from J, with 9 bases between. CDR3 nucleotides: TGTGCCAGCAGCCTGGCTGCTTACAATGAGCAGTTCTTC. Residues: CASSLAAYNEQFF.

This rearrangement joins TRBV20-1 to TRBJ2-3; D unresolved. Germline CDR1 is DFQATT and CDR2 is SNEGSKA (reference sequence). Trimming cost V 6 bases and J 0 bases, with 13 bases left between them. CDR3 size: 14 residues. The CDR3 bases are TGCAGTGCCGGGCCCCCATATAGCACAGATACGCAGTATTTT. Protein sequence: CSAGPPYSTDTQYF.

V gene TRBV5-4 combines with J gene TRBJ2-6; TRBD1 agrees at 8 bases. Unmatched junction bases numbered 5, after V lost 0 bases and J lost 3 bases. The CDR3 extends over 17 amino acids. Germline CDR1 is SGHNT and CDR2 is YYREEE (reference sequence). For the CDR3, the DNA is TGTGCCAGCAGCTTGGATCAGGGGGCCATTGGGGCCAACGTCCTGACTTTC. It specifies CASSLDQGAIGANVLTF.

The V gene is TRBV9, the J gene TRBJ2-5, with a tentative D call TRBD2 (6 bases). Germline values: CDR1 SGDLS, CDR2 YYNGEE. V lost 4 bases and J lost 3, with 16 bases in between. This CDR3 has 15 amino acids. The CDR3 region has the DNA TGTGCCAGCAGCTTTCAGGGAGGTGGGAAAGAGACCCAGTACTTC. Translated, it gives CASSFQGGGKETQYF.

V gene TRBV9 combines with J gene TRBJ1-4, with D possibly TRBD1 on 6 matching bases. This CDR3 is built from 16 residues. Between the trimmed V and J ends, which lost 2 bases and 8 bases, there was a span of 19 bases. Germline V gene sequence: CDR1 SGDLS, CDR2 YYNGEE. In DNA form, the CDR3 reads TGTGCCAGCAGCGTCTTTGATGGGGGCGAAGGAGAAAAACTGTTTTTT. It codes for CASSVFDGGEGEKLFF.

V is TRBV12-3 or TRBV12-4 and J is TRBJ1-4; 10 bases agree with TRBD1. The V gene end was trimmed by 4 bases and the J gene end by 7 bases; junction bases not matched to a gene: 3. The CDR3 runs to 14 residues. The CDR3 region has the DNA TGTGCCAGCAGTTCGGGACAGGGGACTGAAAAACTGTTTTTT. This encodes CASSSGQGTEKLFF.

CDR3 loop: CASSSRGGAKTQYF. CDR3 nucleotide sequence: TGTGCCAGCAGCTCGCGGGGGGGCGCGAAGACCCAGTACTTC. This chain joins TRBV7-8 and TRBJ2-5; 9 bases are shared with TRBD2. The CDR3 is 14 amino acids. Trimming at V came to 4 bases and at J to 6 bases, leaving 6 bases not matched to a gene. Looked up from germline, CDR1 is SGHVS and CDR2 is FQNEAQ. Combining the CDR3 with reference TRBV7-8 and TRBJ2-5 gives the whole variable domain GAGVSQSPRYKVAKRGQDVALRCDPISGHVSLFWYQQALGQGPEFLTYFQNEAQLDKSGLPSDRFFAERPEGSVSTLKIQRTQQEDSAVYLCASSSRGGAKTQYFGPGTRLLVL.